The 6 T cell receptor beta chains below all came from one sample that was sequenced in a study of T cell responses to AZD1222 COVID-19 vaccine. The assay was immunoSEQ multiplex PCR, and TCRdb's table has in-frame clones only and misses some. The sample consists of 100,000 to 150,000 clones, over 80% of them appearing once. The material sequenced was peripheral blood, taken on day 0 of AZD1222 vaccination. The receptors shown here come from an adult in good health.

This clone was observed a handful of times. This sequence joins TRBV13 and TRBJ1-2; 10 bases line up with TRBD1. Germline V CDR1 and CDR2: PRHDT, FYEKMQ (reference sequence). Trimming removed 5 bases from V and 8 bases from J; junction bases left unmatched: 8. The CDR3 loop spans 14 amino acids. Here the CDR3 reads CASSEGQGLLGYTF. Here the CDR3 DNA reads TGTGCCAGCAGCGAGGGACAGGGGCTCCTGGGCTACACCTTC.

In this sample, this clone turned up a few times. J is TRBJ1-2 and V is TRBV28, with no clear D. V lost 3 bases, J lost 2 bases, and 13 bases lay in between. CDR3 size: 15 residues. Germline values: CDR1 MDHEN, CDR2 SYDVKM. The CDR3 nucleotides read TGTGCCAGCAGTTTCATTCAGAGTATGAACTATGGCTACACCTTC. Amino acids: CASSFIQSMNYGYTF.

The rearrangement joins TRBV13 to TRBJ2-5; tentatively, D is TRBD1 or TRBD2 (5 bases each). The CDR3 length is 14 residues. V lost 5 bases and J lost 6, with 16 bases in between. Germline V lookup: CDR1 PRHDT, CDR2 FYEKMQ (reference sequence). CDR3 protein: CASSPQDGAKTQYF. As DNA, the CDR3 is TGTGCCAGCAGCCCCCAAGACGGGGCGAAGACCCAGTACTTC.

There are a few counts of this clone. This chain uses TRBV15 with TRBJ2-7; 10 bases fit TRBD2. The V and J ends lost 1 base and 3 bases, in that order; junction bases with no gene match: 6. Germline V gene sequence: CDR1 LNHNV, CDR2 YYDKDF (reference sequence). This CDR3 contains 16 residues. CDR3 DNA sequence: TGTGCCACCAGCAGAGCGTTAGCGGGAGGCTACTACGAGCAGTACTTC. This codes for CATSRALAGGYYEQYF.

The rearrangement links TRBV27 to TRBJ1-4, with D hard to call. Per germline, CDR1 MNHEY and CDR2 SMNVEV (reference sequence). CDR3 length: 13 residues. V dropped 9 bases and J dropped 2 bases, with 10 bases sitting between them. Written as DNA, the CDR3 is TGTGCCAGTTTCAGTGCGACTAATGAAAAACTGTTTTTT. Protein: CASFSATNEKLFF.

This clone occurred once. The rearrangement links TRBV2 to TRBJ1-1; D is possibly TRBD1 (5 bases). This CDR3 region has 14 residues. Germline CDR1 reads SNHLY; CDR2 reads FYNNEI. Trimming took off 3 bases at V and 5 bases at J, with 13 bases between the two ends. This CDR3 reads CASSDFGEGTEAFF. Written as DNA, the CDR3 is TGTGCCAGCAGTGATTTTGGGGAGGGGACTGAAGCTTTCTTT.